This entry lists 23 T cell receptor beta chains sequenced from one sample in a study of T cell responses to AZD1222 COVID-19 vaccine. The assay was immunoSEQ multiplex PCR, and TCRdb's table has in-frame clones only and misses some. The sample has about 190,000 clones, under 95% seen once; the top ten hold more than 0.75%. The sequenced sample was peripheral blood, obtained on day 0 of AZD1222 vaccination. These receptors came from an adult in good health.

CDR3 DNA sequence: TGTGCCAGCAGTTCCAACACGGGACGGACCTACGAGCAGTACTTC. As protein: CASSSNTGRTYEQYF. The V call is TRBV6-5, the J call TRBJ2-7; possibly TRBD1 or TRBD2 for D (5 bases each). The CDR3 runs 15 residues. CDR1 and CDR2 from the germline V gene are MNHEY and SVGAGI. Trimming pared 4 bases from V and 2 bases from J, leaving 15 bases between.

The chain couples TRBV28 to TRBJ1-2, with D possibly matching TRBD1 (5 bases). Trimming removed 2 bases at V and 8 bases at J, with 15 bases between. This CDR3 is 14 amino acids long. Germline V lookup: CDR1 MDHEN, CDR2 SYDVKM. CDR3 sequence reads: CASSLGNLWGGYTF. The CDR3 DNA reads as TGTGCCAGCAGTTTAGGGAACCTCTGGGGGGGCTACACCTTC.

The genes are TRBV14 and TRBJ2-5; 12 bases map to TRBD2. Germline-derived CDR1 and CDR2 are SGHDN and FVKESK. The CDR3 is 19 amino acids. The V gene end was trimmed by 0 bases and the J gene end by 1 base; junction bases not matched to a gene: 9. CDR3 in amino acids: CASSQDWSSGRAVQETQYF. DNA for the CDR3: TGTGCCAGCAGCCAAGACTGGTCTAGCGGGAGGGCCGTCCAAGAGACCCAGTACTTC. The full variable domain, completed using reference TRBV14 and TRBJ2-5, is EAGVTQFPSHSVIEKGQTVTLRCDPISGHDNLYWYRRVMGKEIKFLLHFVKESKQDESGMPNNRFLAERTGGTYSTLKVQPAELEDSGVYFCASSQDWSSGRAVQETQYFGPGTRLLVL.

The CDR3 spells CASSLEVREKLFF. The CDR3 nucleotides read TGTGCCAGCAGTCTCGAGGTCAGGGAAAAACTGTTTTTT. This chain joins TRBV7-9 and TRBJ1-4; no clear D. Trimming cost V 6 bases and J 8 bases, with 13 bases left between them. In germline, CDR1 is SEHNR, CDR2 FQNEAQ (reference sequence). The CDR3 runs to 13 residues.

Written as DNA, the CDR3 is TGTGCCAGCAGCGTAGGACAGAACAATCAGCCCCAGCATTTT. Its protein product is CASSVGQNNQPQHF. The chain combines TRBV9 with TRBJ1-5; perhaps TRBD1 as D (5 bases). V was pared by 0 bases and J by 3 bases, with 7 bases between. There are 14 residues in the CDR3. In germline, CDR1 is SGDLS, CDR2 YYNGEE.

The CDR3 region is CASSEDIFGAQPQHF. The CDR3 DNA sequence: TGTGCCAGCAGTGAAGACATATTCGGGGCGCAGCCCCAGCATTTT. The genes are TRBV6-1 and TRBJ1-5; possible D gene TRBD1, 5 bases. The CDR3 has 15 residues. The germline gives CDR1 MNHNS, CDR2 SASEGT. V was pared by 1 base and J by 7 bases, with 14 bases between.

The sample holds one count of this clone. V gene TRBV9 combines with J gene TRBJ1-1, with 7 bases aligning to TRBD1. This CDR3 comprises 16 residues. Germline CDR1 and CDR2: SGDLS and YYNGEE. V shed 4 bases and J 0 bases; nucleotides not matched to a gene: 9. In DNA, the CDR3 is TGTGCCAGCAGCCCACAACGACAGGGCTTGAACACTGAAGCTTTCTTT. It encodes CASSPQRQGLNTEAFF.

The V and J genes are TRBV5-4 and TRBJ2-2; 8 bases are a match to TRBD1. Germline V gene data show CDR1 as SGHNT and CDR2 as YYREEE (reference sequence). J lost 5 bases, V lost 4 bases, and 7 bases had no gene match. This CDR3 contains 15 residues. In DNA, the CDR3 is TGTGCCAGCAGCATGACAGGGGTGGTAACCGGGGAGCTGTTTTTT. Translated: CASSMTGVVTGELFF.

The chain is built from TRBV5-1 and TRBJ2-7; a weak D match, TRBD2 (6 bases). This CDR3 contains 13 residues. V was trimmed by 0 bases and J by 6 bases, leaving 10 bases between them. Germline CDR1 SGHRS, CDR2 YFSETQ. CDR3 sequence (DNA): TGCGCCAGCAGCTTGGAGGCGGGGTTCGAGCAGTACTTC. Amino acids: CASSLEAGFEQYF.

The gene calls are TRBV28 and TRBJ2-4; D not certain. Germline V lookup: CDR1 MDHEN, CDR2 SYDVKM. V was clipped by 8 bases and J by 0 bases, with 8 bases between them. CDR3 size: 13 residues. The CDR3 DNA sequence: TGTGCCAGCGGGCAGGTAGCCAAAAACATTCAGTACTTC. Its protein is CASGQVAKNIQYF.

CDR3 region: CASSYSKGGIRYGYTF. The CDR3 DNA follows: TGTGCCAGCAGTTACTCGAAGGGAGGGATCAGATATGGCTACACCTTC. This chain links TRBV6-2 or TRBV6-3 with TRBJ1-2; D is unclear. Trimming shortened V by 0 bases and J by 5 bases, and 16 bases separated the two germline ends. The V gene's germline CDR1 is MNHEY and CDR2 SVGEGT. CDR3 size: 16 residues.

V gene TRBV9 combines with J gene TRBJ2-3; 13 positions match TRBD2. The CDR3 covers 16 residues. V lost 3 bases and J lost 4; bases outside the gene matches: 5. The germline CDR1 and CDR2 sequences are SGDLS and YYNGEE. CDR3 sequence: CASSDTSGRAPDTQYF. CDR3 sequence (DNA): TGTGCCAGCAGCGACACTAGCGGGAGGGCCCCAGATACGCAGTATTTT.

The count of this clone is one. The rearrangement joins TRBV5-5 to TRBJ1-5; TRBD1 is a possible D gene (6 bases). Germline lookup yields CDR1 SGHKS and CDR2 YYEKEE (reference sequence). The length of the CDR3 is 16 residues. V shed 0 bases and J shed 0 bases, with 10 bases lying between them. The CDR3 sequence is CASSLETGYSNQPQHF. Here the CDR3 DNA reads TGTGCCAGCAGCTTGGAGACAGGTTATAGCAATCAGCCCCAGCATTTT. Full variable domain (remainder filled in from reference TRBV5-5 and TRBJ1-5): DAGVTQSPTHLIKTRGQQVTLRCSPISGHKSVSWYQQVLGQGPQFIFQYYEKEERGRGNFPDRFSARQFPNYSSELNVNALLLGDSALYLCASSLETGYSNQPQHFGDGTRLSIL.

The rearrangement joins TRBV18 to TRBJ2-3; a possible D gene is TRBD1 (6 bases). The CDR3 is made up of 14 amino acids. In germline, CDR1 is KGHSH, CDR2 LQKENI. Trimming cost V 6 bases and J 6 bases, with 16 bases left between them. The DNA for the CDR3 is TGTGCCAGCTCCCCCTACAGGGCCTCGGATACGCAGTATTTT. Amino acids: CASSPYRASDTQYF.

The chain carries TRBV27 and TRBJ1-3; possibly TRBD1 for D (5 bases). CDR1 and CDR2 from the germline V gene are MNHEY and SMNVEV (reference sequence). This CDR3 has 15 residues. The germline V and J ends were trimmed by 2 bases and 2 bases, with 10 bases remaining between them. The CDR3 loop reads CASSLTGMTGNTIYF. The CDR3, as DNA: TGTGCCAGCAGTTTAACAGGAATGACTGGAAACACCATATATTTT.

The chain combines TRBV7-2 with TRBJ2-3; 8 bases fit TRBD2. The CDR3 extends over 16 amino acids. Per the germline V gene, CDR1 is SGHTA and CDR2 is FQGNSA. The V segment lost 5 bases and the J segment 2 bases; nucleotides outside the gene matches: 9. The chain's CDR3 is CASSVTGGAFTDTQYF. For the CDR3, the DNA is TGTGCCAGCAGCGTTACCGGGGGGGCTTTCACAGATACGCAGTATTTT.

The chain links TRBV5-1 to TRBJ2-3; 16 bases map to TRBD2. This CDR3 is built from 16 residues. V lost 3 bases, J lost 5 bases, and 3 bases stayed unmatched. Germline V lookup: CDR1 SGHRS, CDR2 YFSETQ. The CDR3 loop reads CASSSGLAGGRDTQYF. In DNA form, the CDR3 reads TGCGCCAGCAGCTCGGGACTAGCGGGGGGGCGAGATACGCAGTATTTT.

The rearrangement joins TRBV27 to TRBJ2-7, with D unresolved. From germline, CDR1 is MNHEY and CDR2 SMNVEV (reference sequence). The CDR3 length is 14 residues. Trimming removed 2 bases at V and 4 bases at J, with 12 bases between. The CDR3 DNA is TGTGCCAGCAGTTTAAACCCGGGCTTATACGAGCAGTACTTC. Encoded protein: CASSLNPGLYEQYF.

The V and J genes are TRBV11-1 and TRBJ2-1, with 9 nucleotides matching TRBD2. The CDR3 has 15 amino acids. Germline V gene lookup returns CDR1 SGHAT and CDR2 FQDESV (reference sequence). J was trimmed by 4 bases and V by 3 bases; bases with no gene match: 4. CDR3 sequence (DNA): TGTGCCAGCAGCTTTAGCGGGAGTATGTACAATGAGCAGTTCTTC. Translating gives CASSFSGSMYNEQFF.

The rearrangement uses TRBV27 and TRBJ1-1; D perhaps matches TRBD1 (5 bases). Trimming removed 2 bases from V and 1 base from J, with 8 bases in between. Germline loops: CDR1 MNHEY, CDR2 SMNVEV (reference sequence). This CDR3 contains 14 residues. The chain's CDR3 is CASSLLQGNTEAFF. CDR3 sequence (DNA): TGTGCCAGCAGTTTACTTCAGGGGAACACTGAAGCTTTCTTT.

This clone was counted once. The J gene is TRBJ1-3, the V gene TRBV9, with D perhaps TRBD1 (5 bases). V lost 3 bases and J lost 0, with 13 bases in between. From germline, CDR1 is SGDLS and CDR2 YYNGEE. The CDR3 covers 16 residues. The CDR3 region is CASSANKQDSGNTIYF. The DNA of the CDR3 is TGTGCCAGCAGCGCAAACAAACAGGACTCTGGAAACACCATATATTTT.

The chain carries TRBV28 and TRBJ2-7; D is uncertain. The CDR3 loop spans 12 amino acids. Per germline, CDR1 MDHEN and CDR2 SYDVKM. Trimming removed 10 bases at V and 6 bases at J, with 16 bases between. The CDR3: CATQSSVGEQYF. The CDR3 DNA sequence: TGTGCCACCCAGTCGAGTGTTGGCGAGCAGTACTTC.

This chain connects TRBV11-2 to TRBJ2-3; 7 bases align to TRBD2. The CDR3 has 14 residues. After removal of 8 bases from V and 1 base from J, the junction contained 6 bases not matched to a gene. From germline, CDR1 is SGHAT and CDR2 FQNNGV. The CDR3 DNA sequence: TGTGCCAGCCAACGGGGGAGGGGCACAGATACGCAGTATTTT. It encodes CASQRGRGTDTQYF.